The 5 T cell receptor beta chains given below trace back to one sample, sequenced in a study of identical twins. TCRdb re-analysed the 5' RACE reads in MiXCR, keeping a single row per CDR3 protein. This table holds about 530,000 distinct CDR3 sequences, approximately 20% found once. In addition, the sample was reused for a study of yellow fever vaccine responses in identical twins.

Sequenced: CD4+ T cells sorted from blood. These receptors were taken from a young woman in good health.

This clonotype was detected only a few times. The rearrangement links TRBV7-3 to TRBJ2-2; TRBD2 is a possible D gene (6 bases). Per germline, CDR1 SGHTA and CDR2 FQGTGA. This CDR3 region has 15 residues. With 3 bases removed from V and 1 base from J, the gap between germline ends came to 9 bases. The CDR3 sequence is CASSLMEGNTGELFF. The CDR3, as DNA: TGTGCCAGCAGCTTGATGGAGGGGAACACCGGGGAGCTGTTTTTT.

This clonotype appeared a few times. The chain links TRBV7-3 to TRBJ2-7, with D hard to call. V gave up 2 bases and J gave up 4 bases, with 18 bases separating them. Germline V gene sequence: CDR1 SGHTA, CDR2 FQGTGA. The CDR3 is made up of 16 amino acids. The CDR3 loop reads CASSLSGPSIIYEQYF. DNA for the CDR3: TGTGCCAGCAGCTTATCAGGCCCTTCGATTATATACGAGCAGTACTTC. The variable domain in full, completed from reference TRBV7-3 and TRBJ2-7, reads GAGVSQTPSNKVTEKGKYVELRCDPISGHTALYWYRQSLGQGPEFLIYFQGTGAADDSGLPNDRFFAVRPEGSVSTLKIQRTERGDSAVYLCASSLSGPSIIYEQYFGPGTRLTVT.

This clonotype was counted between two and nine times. The CDR3 spells CASSRARLPLHF. CDR3 DNA sequence: TGTGCCAGCAGTCGGGCCCGTTTACCCCTCCACTTT. V is TRBV6-2 or TRBV6-3 and J is TRBJ1-6, with unresolved D. Germline lookup yields CDR1 MNHEY and CDR2 SVGEGT. CDR3 size: 12 residues. With 5 bases removed from V and 12 bases from J, the gap between germline ends came to 11 bases.

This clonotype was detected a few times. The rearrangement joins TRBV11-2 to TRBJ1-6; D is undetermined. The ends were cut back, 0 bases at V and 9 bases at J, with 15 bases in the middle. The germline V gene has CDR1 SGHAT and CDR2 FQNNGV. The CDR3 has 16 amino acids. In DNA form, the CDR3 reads TGTGCCAGCAGCTTAGATGGAGCGGGGTTAGGTTCACCCCTCCACTTT. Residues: CASSLDGAGLGSPLHF.

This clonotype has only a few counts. This CDR3 is CASSTDSYEQYF. As DNA, the CDR3 is TGTGCCAGCTCTACGGACAGTTACGAGCAGTACTTC. V is TRBV18 and J is TRBJ2-7; perhaps TRBD1 as D (6 bases). Looked up from germline, CDR1 is KGHSH and CDR2 is LQKENI. The CDR3 contains 12 residues. Trimming pared 6 bases from V and 4 bases from J, leaving 10 bases between.